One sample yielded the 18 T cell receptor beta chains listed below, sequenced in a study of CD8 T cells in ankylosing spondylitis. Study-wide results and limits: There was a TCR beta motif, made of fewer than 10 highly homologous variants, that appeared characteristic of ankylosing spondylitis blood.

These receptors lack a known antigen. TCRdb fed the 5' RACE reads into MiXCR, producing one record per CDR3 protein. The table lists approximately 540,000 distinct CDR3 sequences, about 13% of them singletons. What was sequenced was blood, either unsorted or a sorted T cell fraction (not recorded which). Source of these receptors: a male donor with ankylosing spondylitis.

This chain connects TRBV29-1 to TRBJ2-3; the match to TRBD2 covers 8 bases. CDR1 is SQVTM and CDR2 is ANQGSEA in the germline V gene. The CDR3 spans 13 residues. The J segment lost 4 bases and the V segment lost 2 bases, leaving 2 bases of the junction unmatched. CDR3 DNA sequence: TGCAGCGTTGAACGGGGGGGGCCAGATACGCAGTATTTT. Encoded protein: CSVERGGPDTQYF.

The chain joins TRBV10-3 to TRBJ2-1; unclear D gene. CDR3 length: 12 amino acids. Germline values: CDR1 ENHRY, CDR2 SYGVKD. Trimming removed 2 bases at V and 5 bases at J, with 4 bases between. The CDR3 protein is CAISEADNEQFF. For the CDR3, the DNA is TGTGCCATCAGTGAGGCAGACAATGAGCAGTTCTTC.

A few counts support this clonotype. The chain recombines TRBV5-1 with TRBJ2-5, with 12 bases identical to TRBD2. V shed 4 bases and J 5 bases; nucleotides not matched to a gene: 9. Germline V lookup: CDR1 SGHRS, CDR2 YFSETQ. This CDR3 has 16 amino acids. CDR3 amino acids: CASSLGLAGISETQYF. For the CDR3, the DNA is TGCGCCAGCAGCCTCGGACTAGCGGGAATCTCGGAGACCCAGTACTTC.

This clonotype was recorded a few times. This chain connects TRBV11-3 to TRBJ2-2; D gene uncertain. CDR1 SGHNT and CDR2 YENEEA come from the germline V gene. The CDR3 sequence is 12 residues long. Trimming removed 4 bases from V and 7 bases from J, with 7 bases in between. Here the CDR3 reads CASSSFSGELFF. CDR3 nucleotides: TGTGCCAGCAGCTCCTTTAGCGGGGAGCTGTTTTTT.

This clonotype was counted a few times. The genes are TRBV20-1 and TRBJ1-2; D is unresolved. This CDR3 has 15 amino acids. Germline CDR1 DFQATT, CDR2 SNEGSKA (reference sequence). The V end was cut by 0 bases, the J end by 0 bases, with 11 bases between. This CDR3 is CSARDADRSNYGYTF. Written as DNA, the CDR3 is TGCAGTGCTAGAGACGCGGACCGATCTAACTATGGCTACACCTTC.

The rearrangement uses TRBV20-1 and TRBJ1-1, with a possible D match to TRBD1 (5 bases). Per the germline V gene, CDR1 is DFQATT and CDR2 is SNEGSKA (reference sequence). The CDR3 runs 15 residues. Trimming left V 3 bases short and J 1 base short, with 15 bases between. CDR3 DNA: TGCAGTGCTAGGTTGCAGGCGGGGGGGAACACTGAAGCTTTCTTT. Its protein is CSARLQAGGNTEAFF.

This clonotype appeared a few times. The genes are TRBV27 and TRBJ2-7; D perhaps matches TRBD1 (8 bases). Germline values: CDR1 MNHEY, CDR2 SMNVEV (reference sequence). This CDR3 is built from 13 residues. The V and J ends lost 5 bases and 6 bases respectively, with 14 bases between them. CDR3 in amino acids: CASSLDREGEQYF. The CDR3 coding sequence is TGTGCCAGCAGTCTGGACAGGGAGGGCGAGCAGTACTTC.

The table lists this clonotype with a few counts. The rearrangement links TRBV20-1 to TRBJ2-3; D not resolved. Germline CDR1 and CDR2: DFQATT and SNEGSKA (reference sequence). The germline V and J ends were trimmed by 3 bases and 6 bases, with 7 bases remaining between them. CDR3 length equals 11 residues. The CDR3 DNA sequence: TGCAGTGCTAGGCGATTGGATACGCAGTATTTT. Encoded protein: CSARRLDTQYF.

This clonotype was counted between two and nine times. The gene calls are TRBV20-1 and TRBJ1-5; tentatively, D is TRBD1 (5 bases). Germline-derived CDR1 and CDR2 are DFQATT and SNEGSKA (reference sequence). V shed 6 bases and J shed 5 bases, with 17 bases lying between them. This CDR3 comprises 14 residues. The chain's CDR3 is CSARMGDFDQPQHF. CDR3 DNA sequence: TGCAGTGCCCGAATGGGGGATTTCGATCAGCCCCAGCATTTT.

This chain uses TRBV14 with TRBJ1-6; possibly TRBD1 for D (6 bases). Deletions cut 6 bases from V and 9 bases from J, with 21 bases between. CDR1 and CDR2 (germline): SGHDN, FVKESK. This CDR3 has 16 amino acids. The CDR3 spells CASRTGAGAGVSPLHF. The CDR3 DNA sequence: TGTGCCAGCAGAACCGGGGCAGGGGCCGGGGTTTCACCCCTCCACTTT.

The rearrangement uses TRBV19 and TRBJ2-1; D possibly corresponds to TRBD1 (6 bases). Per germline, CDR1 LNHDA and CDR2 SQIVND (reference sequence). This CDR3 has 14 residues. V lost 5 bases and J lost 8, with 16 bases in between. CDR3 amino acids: CASSPLSRGDEQFF. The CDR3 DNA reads TGTGCCAGTAGTCCCCTGAGCAGGGGCGATGAGCAGTTCTTC.

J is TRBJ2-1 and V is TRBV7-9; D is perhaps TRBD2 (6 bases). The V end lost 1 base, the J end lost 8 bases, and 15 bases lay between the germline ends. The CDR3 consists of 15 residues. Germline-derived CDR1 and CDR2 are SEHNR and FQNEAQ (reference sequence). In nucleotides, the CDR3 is TGTGCCAGCAGCTTAGTTGGTGACTCGGGGGATGAGCAGTTCTTC. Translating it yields CASSLVGDSGDEQFF.

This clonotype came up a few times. CDR3 nucleotide sequence: TGTGCCAGCAACAAACATGGTGCTAACTATGGCTACACCTTC. This translates into CASNKHGANYGYTF. The V call is TRBV6-1, the J call TRBJ1-2; D not certain. The ends were cut back, 7 bases at V and 0 bases at J, with 12 bases in the middle. CDR1 and CDR2 from the germline V gene are MNHNS and SASEGT. CDR3 length equals 14 residues.

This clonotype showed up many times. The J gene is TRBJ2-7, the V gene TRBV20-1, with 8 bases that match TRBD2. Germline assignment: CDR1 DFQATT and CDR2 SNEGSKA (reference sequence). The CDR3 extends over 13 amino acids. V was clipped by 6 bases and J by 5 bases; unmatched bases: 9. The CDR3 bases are TGCAGTGCGACTCAAAGCGGGAGCCACGAGCAGTACGTC. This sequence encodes CSATQSGSHEQYV.

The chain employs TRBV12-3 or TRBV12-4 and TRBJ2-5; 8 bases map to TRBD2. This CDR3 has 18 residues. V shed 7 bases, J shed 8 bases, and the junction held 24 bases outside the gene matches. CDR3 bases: TGTGCCAGCACCGCCTCCACCGGGACTAGACCTATTGAGAAAACCCAGTACTTC. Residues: CASTASTGTRPIEKTQYF.

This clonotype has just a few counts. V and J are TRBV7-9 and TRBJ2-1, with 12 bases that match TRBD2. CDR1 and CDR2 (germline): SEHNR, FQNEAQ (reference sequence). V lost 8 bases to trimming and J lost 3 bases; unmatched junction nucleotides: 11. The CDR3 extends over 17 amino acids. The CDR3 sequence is CASFGASGRASYNEQFF. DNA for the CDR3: TGTGCCAGCTTTGGGGCTAGCGGGAGGGCCAGCTACAATGAGCAGTTCTTC. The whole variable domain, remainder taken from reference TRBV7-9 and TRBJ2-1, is DTGVSQNPRHKITKRGQNVTFRCDPISEHNRLYWYRQTLGQGPEFLTYFQNEAQLEKSRLLSDRFSAERPKGSFSTLEIQRTEQGDSAMYLCASFGASGRASYNEQFFGPGTRLTVL.

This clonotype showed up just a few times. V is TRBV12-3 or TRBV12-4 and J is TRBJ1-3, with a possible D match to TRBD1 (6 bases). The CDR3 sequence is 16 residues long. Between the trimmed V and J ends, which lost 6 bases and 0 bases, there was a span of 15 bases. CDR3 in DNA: TGTGCCAGCAGACTACAGGGCCAAAGCTCTGGAAACACCATATATTTT. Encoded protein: CASRLQGQSSGNTIYF.

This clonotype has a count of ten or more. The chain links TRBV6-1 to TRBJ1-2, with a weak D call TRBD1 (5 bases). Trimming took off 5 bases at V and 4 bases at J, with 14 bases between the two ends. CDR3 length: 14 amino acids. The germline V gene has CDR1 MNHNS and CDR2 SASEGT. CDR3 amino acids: CASSLDTSGYGYTF. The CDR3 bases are TGTGCCAGCAGTCTGGACACATCGGGCTATGGCTACACCTTC.